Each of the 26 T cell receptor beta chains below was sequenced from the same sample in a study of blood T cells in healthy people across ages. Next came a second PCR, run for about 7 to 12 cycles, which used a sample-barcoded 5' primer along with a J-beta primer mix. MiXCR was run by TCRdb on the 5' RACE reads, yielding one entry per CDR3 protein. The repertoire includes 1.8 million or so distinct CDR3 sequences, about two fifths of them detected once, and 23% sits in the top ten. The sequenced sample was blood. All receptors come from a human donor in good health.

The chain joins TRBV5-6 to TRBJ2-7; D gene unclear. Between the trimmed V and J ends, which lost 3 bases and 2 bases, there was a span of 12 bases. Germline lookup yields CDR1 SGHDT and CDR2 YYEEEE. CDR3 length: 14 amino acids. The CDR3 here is CASSSGVQTYEQYF. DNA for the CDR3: TGTGCCAGCAGCTCAGGTGTCCAAACCTACGAGCAGTACTTC.

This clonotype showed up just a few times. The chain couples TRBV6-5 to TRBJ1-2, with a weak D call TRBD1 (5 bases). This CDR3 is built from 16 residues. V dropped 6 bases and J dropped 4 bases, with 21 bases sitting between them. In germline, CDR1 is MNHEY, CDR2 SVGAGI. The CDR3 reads CASSPGALRAIYGYTF. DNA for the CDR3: TGTGCCAGCAGCCCCGGGGCCTTAAGGGCCATCTATGGCTACACCTTC.

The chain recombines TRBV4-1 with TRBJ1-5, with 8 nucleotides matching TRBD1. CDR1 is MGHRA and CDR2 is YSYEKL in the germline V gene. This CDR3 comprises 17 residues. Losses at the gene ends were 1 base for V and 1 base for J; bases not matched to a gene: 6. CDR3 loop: CASSQGGQGGSNQPQHF. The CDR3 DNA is TGCGCCAGCAGCCAAGGAGGACAGGGAGGAAGCAATCAGCCCCAGCATTTT.

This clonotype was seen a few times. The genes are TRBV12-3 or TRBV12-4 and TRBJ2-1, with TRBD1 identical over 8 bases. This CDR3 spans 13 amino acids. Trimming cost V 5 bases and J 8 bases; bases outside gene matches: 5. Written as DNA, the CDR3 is TGTGCCAGCAGTACGCCACAGGGGGATGAGCAGTTCTTC. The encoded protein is CASSTPQGDEQFF.

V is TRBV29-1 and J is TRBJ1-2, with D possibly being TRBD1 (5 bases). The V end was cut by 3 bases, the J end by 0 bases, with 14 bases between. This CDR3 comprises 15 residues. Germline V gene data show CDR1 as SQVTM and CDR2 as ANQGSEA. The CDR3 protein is CSVDGSGGANYGYTF. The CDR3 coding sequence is TGCAGCGTTGACGGGTCGGGGGGGGCTAACTATGGCTACACCTTC.

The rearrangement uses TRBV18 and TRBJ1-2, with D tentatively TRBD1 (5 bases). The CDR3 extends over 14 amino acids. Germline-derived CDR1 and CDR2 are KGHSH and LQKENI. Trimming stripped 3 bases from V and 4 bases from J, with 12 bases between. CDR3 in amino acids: CASSPMDTSYGYTF. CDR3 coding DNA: TGTGCCAGCTCACCCATGGACACCTCCTATGGCTACACCTTC.

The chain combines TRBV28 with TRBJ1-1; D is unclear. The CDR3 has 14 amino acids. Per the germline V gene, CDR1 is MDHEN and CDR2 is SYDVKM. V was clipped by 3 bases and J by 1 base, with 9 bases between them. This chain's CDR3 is CASSFEHPNTEAFF. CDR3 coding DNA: TGTGCCAGCAGTTTCGAACACCCGAACACTGAAGCTTTCTTT.

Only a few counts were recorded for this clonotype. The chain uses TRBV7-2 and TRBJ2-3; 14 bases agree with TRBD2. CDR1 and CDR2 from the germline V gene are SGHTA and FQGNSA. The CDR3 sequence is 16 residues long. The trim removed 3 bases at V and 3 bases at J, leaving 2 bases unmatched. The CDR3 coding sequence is TGTGCCAGCAGCTTGACTAGCGGGGGGGCAACAGATACGCAGTATTTT. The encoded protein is CASSLTSGGATDTQYF.

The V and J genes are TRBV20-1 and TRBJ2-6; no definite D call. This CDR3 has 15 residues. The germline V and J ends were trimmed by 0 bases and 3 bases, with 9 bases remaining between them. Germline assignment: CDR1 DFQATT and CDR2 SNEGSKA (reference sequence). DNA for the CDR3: TGCAGTGCTAGAGATGCAAGGGTTGGGGCCAACGTCCTGACTTTC. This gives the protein CSARDARVGANVLTF.

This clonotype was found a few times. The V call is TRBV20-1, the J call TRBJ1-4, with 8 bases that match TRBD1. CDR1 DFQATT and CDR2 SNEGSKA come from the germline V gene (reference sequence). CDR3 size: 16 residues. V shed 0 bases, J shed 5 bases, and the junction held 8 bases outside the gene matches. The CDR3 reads CSARDLRTGINEKLFF. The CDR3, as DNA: TGCAGTGCTAGAGATCTTAGGACAGGGATAAATGAAAAACTGTTTTTT.

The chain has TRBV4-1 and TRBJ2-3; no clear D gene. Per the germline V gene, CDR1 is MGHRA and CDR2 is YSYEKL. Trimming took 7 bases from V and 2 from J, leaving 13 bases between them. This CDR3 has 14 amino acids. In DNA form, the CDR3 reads TGCGCCAGCAAAACTGGGTTAATCACAGATACGCAGTATTTT. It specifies CASKTGLITDTQYF.

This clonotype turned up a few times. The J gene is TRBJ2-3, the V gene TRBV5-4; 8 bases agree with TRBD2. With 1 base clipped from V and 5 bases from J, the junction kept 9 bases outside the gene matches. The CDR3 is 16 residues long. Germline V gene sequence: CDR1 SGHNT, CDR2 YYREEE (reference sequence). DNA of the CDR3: TGTGCCAGCAGCTTGACGTCGGGGGGGCGTGGAGATACGCAGTATTTT. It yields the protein CASSLTSGGRGDTQYF.

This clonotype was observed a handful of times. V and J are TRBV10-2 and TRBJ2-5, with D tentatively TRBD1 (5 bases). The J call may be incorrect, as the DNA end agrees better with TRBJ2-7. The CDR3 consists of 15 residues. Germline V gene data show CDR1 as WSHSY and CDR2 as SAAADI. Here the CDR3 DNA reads TGCGCCAGCCTTTTGATGGCAGGGCTTGGTCTCGAGCAGTACTTC. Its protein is CASLLMAGLGLEQYF.

The CDR3: CATSRGSGQGENIQYF. DNA for the CDR3: TGTGCCACCAGCAGAGGGAGCGGACAGGGGGAAAACATTCAGTACTTC. The chain uses TRBV15 and TRBJ2-4; 10 bases map to TRBD1. The CDR3 consists of 16 residues. Germline V gene sequence: CDR1 LNHNV, CDR2 YYDKDF (reference sequence). The V and J ends lost 1 base and 5 bases, in that order; junction bases with no gene match: 5.

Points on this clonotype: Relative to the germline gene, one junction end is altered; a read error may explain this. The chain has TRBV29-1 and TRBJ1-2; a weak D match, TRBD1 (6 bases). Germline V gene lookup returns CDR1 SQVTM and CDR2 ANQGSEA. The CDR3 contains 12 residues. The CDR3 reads CSAVRTVYGHTF. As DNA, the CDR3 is TGCAGCGCCGTACGGACAGTCTATGGCCACACCTTC.

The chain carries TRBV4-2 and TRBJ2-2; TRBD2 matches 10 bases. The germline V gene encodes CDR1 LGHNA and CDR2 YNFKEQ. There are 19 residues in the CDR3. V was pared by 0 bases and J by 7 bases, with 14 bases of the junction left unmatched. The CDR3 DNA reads TGTGCCAGCAGCCAAGATCTGGCTAGCGGGGGCCCAGGGATCGGGGAGCTGTTTTTT. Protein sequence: CASSQDLASGGPGIGELFF.

The CDR3 sequence: CSGIGGTEAFF. The CDR3 DNA is TGCAGCGGGATCGGTGGGACGGAAGCTTTCTTT. The V call is TRBV29-1, the J call TRBJ1-1; D is perhaps TRBD1 (5 bases). Trimming took 7 bases from V and 8 from J, leaving 14 bases between them. The germline V gene encodes CDR1 SQVTM and CDR2 ANQGSEA. The CDR3 consists of 11 residues.

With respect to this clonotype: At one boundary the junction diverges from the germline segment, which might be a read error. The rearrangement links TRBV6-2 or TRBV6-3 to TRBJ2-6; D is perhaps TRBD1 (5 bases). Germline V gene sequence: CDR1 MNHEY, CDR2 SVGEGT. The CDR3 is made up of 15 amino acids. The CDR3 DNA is TGTGCCAGCAACCCTTTATTCTCTGGGGCCAACGTCCGGACTTTC. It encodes CASNPLFSGANVRTF.

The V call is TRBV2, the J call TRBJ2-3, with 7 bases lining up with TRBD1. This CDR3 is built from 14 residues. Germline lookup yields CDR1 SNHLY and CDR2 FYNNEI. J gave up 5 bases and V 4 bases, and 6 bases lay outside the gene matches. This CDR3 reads CASSGQGLGDTQYF. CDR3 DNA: TGTGCCAGCAGTGGACAGGGTCTGGGAGATACGCAGTATTTT. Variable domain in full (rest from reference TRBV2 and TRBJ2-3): EPEVTQTPSHQVTQMGQEVILRCVPISNHLYFYWYRQILGQKVEFLVSFYNNEISEKSEIFDDQFSVERPDGSNFTLKIRSTKLEDSAMYFCASSGQGLGDTQYFGPGTRLTVL.

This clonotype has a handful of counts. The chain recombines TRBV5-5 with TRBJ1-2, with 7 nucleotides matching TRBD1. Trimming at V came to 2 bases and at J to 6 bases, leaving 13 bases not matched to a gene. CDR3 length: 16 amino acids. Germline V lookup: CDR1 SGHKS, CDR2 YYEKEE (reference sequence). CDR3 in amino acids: CASSFFTRGRGDGYTF. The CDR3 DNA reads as TGTGCCAGCAGCTTCTTTACGAGGGGGCGAGGAGATGGCTACACCTTC.

The CDR3 nucleotides are TGTGCCAGCACCCAACAGGGGAAGAGCTCTGGAAACACCATATATTTT. Protein: CASTQQGKSSGNTIYF. The J gene is TRBJ1-3, the V gene TRBV7-2; 7 positions agree with TRBD1. V trimming: 7 bases; J trimming: 0 bases; junction bases outside the gene matches: 9. Germline CDR1 and CDR2: SGHTA and FQGNSA. The CDR3 consists of 16 residues.

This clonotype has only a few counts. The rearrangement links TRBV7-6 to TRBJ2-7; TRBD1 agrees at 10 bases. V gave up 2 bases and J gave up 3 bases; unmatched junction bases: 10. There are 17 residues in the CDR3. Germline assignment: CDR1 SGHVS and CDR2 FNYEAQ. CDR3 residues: CASSLSLSGTGDYEQYF. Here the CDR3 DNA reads TGTGCCAGCAGCTTAAGTTTATCTGGGACAGGGGACTACGAGCAGTACTTC.

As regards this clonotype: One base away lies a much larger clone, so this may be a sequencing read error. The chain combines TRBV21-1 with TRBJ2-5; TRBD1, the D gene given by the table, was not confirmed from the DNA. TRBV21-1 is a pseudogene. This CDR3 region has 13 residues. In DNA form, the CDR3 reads TGTGCCAGCAGGGCCGGGACCCAAGAGACCCAGTACTTC. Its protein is CASRAGTQETQYF.

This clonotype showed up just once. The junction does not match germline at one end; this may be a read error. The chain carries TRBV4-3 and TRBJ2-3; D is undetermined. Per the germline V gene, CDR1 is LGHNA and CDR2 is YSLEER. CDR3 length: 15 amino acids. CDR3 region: CASSPSGSLTDTRYF. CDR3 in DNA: TGCGCCAGCAGCCCTTCCGGCTCCCTCACAGATACGCGGTATTTT.

CDR3 nucleotide sequence: TGTGCCAGCACCGGGCGGGGTGCTCAGCCCCAGCATTTT. Translation gives CASTGRGAQPQHF. This sequence joins TRBV2 and TRBJ1-5; D uncertain. V dropped 7 bases and J dropped 6 bases, with 13 bases sitting between them. The CDR3 contains 13 residues. Germline loops: CDR1 SNHLY, CDR2 FYNNEI. Full variable domain (rest looked up from reference TRBV2 and TRBJ1-5): EPEVTQTPSHQVTQMGQEVILRCVPISNHLYFYWYRQILGQKVEFLVSFYNNEISEKSEIFDDQFSVERPDGSNFTLKIRSTKLEDSAMYFCASTGRGAQPQHFGDGTRLSIL.

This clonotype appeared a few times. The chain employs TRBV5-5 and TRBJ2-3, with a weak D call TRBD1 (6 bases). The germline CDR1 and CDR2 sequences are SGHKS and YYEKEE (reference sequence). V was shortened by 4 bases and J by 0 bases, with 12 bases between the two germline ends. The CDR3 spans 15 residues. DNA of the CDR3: TGTGCCAGCAGCATGGGGACACCTAGCACAGATACGCAGTATTTT. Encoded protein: CASSMGTPSTDTQYF.